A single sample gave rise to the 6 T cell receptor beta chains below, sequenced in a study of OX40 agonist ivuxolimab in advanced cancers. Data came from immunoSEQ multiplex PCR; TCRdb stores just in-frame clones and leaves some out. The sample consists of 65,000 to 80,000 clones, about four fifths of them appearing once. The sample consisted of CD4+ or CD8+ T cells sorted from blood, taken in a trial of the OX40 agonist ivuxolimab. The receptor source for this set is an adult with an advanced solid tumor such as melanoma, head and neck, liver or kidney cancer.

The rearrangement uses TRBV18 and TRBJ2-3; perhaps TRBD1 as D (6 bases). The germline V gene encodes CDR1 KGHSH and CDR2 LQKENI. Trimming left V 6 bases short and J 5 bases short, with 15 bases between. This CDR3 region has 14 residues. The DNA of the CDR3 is TGTGCCAGCTCGACGACAGGTTCCCAAGATACGCAGTATTTT. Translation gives CASSTTGSQDTQYF.

The CDR3 region has the DNA TGTGCCAGCAGCTCCGGGGCAGGGACACATAATTCACCCCTCCACTTT. It codes for CASSSGAGTHNSPLHF. The chain joins TRBV7-2 to TRBJ1-6, with D perhaps TRBD1 (6 bases). V was trimmed by 4 bases and J by 5 bases, leaving 15 bases between them. The germline V gene encodes CDR1 SGHTA and CDR2 FQGNSA. The CDR3 length is 16 residues.

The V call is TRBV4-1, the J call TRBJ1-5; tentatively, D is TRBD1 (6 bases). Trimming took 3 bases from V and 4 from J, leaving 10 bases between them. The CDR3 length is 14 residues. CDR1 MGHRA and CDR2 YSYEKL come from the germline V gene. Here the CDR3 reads CASSHQGMNQPQHF. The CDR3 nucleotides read TGCGCCAGCAGCCACCAGGGGATGAATCAGCCCCAGCATTTT.

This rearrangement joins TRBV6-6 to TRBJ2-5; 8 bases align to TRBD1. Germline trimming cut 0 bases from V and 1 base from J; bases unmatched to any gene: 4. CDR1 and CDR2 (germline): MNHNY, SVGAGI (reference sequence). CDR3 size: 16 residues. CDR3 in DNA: TGTGCCAGCAGTTACTCACGGACAGGGACCCAAGAGACCCAGTACTTC. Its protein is CASSYSRTGTQETQYF.

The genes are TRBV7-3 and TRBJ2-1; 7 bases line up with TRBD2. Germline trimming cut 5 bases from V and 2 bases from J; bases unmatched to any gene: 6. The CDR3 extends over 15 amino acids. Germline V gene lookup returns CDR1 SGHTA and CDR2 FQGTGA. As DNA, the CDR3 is TGTGCCAGCAGCCCGCGGGAGAGGCCCTACAATGAGCAGTTCTTC. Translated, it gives CASSPRERPYNEQFF.

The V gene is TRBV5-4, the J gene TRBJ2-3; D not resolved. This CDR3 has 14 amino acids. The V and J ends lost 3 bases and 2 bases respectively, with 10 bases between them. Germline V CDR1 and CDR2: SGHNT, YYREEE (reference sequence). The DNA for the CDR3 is TGTGCCAGCAGCTCCCCCAGGCCCACAGATACGCAGTATTTT. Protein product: CASSSPRPTDTQYF.